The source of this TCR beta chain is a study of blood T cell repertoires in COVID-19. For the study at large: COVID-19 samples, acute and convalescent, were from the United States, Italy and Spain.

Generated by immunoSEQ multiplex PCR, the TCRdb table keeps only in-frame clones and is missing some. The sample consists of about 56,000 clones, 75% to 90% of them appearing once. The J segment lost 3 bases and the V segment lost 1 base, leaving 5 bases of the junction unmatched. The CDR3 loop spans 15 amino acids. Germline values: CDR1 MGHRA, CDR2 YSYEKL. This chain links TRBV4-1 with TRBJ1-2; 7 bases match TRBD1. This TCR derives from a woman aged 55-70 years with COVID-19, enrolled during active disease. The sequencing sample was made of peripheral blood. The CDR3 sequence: CASSQAQGEDYGYTF. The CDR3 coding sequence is TGCGCCAGCAGCCAAGCCCAGGGGGAGGACTATGGCTACACCTTC.